The subject of this entry is one T cell receptor (beta chain). The data were taken from a study of T cell responses to AZD1222 COVID-19 vaccine. V was cut by 2 bases and J by 8 bases, with 6 bases left in between. This CDR3 region has 10 residues. The V gene's germline CDR1 is SQVTM and CDR2 ANQGSEA. The data were produced by immunoSEQ multiplex PCR, yet TCRdb's version contains in-frame clones alone and is incomplete. The table includes 160,000 or so clones, around 92% detected once. The chain is built from TRBV29-1 and TRBJ1-2; no definite D call. This sample comprised peripheral blood, obtained on day 0 of MenACWY control vaccination. The receptor's source is an adult in good health. CDR3 nucleotide sequence: TGCAGCGTTGAACGTGAAGGCTACACCTTC. Protein sequence: CSVEREGYTF.